The 5 T cell receptor beta chains below come from one sample, sequenced in a study of CD8+CD57+ T cells in acquired aplastic anemia. Both TCR beta VDJ combination and CDR3 sequence profiling were carried out. Genomic DNA was the template for this profiling. TCRdb re-derived calls from the reads in MiXCR, one entry per CDR3 protein. This repertoire shows approximately 380,000 distinct CDR3 sequences, under 80% found once; its top ten account for approximately 3.8%. Sequenced input: sorted CD4+, CD8+, or CD8+CD57+ T cells (not recorded which) from PBMCs. The receptors were sampled from a human donor in good health, serving as a control.

Concerning this clonotype itself: This CDR3 fails to terminate in the conserved phenylalanine or tryptophan, so it likely reflects a read error. Because the CDR3's place on the DNA is in doubt, the DNA is left out and the CDR3 is given as listed by TCRdb. The rearrangement joins TRBV2 to TRBJ1-4. CDR1 SNHLY and CDR2 FYNNEI come from the germline V gene. Inclusive of both ends, the CDR3 amounts to 15 amino acids. The CDR3: CASRELNTEAFFLQG.

This clonotype has ten or more counts. J is TRBJ2-5 and V is TRBV7-9, with TRBD2 matching over 9 bases. Germline CDR1 SEHNR, CDR2 FQNEAQ (reference sequence). The CDR3 loop spans 17 amino acids. The V gene end was trimmed by 3 bases and the J gene end by 5 bases; junction bases not matched to a gene: 13. The CDR3 loop reads CASSFRSGGGVGETQYF. CDR3 bases: TGTGCCAGCAGCTTCCGTAGCGGGGGTGGGGTCGGGGAGACCCAGTACTTC.

The chain is built from TRBV20-1 and TRBJ1-1; weak D call: TRBD1 (5 bases). The CDR3 consists of 14 residues. The V end was cut by 5 bases, the J end by 8 bases, with 21 bases between. Germline-derived CDR1 and CDR2 are DFQATT and SNEGSKA (reference sequence). For the CDR3, the DNA is TGCAGTGCTTGCGCCCCAACAGGTCTGGGGGAAGCTTTCTTT. This sequence encodes CSACAPTGLGEAFF.

V and J are TRBV20-1 and TRBJ1-6; no firm D call. Germline V gives CDR1 DFQATT, CDR2 SNEGSKA (reference sequence). This CDR3 region has 14 residues. V lost 4 bases and J lost 9, with 16 bases in between. CDR3 residues: CSATKRLPASPLHF. The CDR3 DNA sequence: TGCAGTGCTACGAAGAGACTGCCCGCTTCACCCCTCCACTTT.

The CDR3 sequence: CASSLRRTGAAEQYF. Written as DNA, the CDR3 is TGTGCCAGCAGCCTCAGGCGGACAGGGGCAGCCGAGCAGTACTTC. The chain links TRBV7-3 to TRBJ2-7, with 9 bases matching TRBD1. The CDR3 is 15 residues long. The V gene's germline CDR1 is SGHTA and CDR2 FQGTGA. V lost 5 bases to trimming and J lost 6 bases; unmatched junction nucleotides: 11.